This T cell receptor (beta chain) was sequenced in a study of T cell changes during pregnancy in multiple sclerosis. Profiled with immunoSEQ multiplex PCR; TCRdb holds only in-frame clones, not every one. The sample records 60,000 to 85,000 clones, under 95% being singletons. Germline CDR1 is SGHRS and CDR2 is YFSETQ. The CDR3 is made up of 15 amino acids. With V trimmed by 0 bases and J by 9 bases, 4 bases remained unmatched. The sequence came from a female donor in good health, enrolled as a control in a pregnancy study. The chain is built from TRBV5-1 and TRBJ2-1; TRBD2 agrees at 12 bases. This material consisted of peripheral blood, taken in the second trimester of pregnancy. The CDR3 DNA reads TGCGCCAGCAGCTTGGATGGACTAGCGGGAACTGAGCAGTTCTTC. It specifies CASSLDGLAGTEQFF.